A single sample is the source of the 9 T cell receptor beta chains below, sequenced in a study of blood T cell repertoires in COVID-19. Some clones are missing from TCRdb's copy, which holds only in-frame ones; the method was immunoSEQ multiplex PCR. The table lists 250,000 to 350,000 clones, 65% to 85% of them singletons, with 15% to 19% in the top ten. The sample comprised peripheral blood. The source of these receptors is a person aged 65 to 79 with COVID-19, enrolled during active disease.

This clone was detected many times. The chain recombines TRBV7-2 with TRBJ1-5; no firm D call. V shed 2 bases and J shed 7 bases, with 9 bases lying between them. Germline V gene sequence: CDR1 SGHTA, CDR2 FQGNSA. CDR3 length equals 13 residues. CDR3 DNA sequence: TGTGCCAGCAGCTTATACAGCACGCAGCCCCAGCATTTT. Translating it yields CASSLYSTQPQHF.

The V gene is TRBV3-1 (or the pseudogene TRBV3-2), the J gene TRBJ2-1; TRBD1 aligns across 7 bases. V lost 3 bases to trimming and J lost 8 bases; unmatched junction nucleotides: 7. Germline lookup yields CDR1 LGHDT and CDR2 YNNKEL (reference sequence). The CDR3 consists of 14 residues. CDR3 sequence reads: CASSQADRVHEQFF. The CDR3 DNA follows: TGTGCCAGCAGCCAGGCCGACAGGGTCCATGAGCAGTTCTTC.

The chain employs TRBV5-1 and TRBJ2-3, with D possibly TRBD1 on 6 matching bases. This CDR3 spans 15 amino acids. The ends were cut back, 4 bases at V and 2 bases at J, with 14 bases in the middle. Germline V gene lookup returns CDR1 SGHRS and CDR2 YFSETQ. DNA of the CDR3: TGCGCCAGCAGCGCCATCGGACAGCACACAGATACGCAGTATTTT. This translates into CASSAIGQHTDTQYF.

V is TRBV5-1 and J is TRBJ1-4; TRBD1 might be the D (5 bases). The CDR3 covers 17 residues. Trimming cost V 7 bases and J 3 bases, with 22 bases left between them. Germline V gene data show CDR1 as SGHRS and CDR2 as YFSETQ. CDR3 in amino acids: CASRNRPGLKANEKLFF. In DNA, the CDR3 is TGCGCCAGCCGAAACCGGCCAGGGCTAAAGGCTAATGAAAAACTGTTTTTT. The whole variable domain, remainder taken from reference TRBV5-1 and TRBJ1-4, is KAGVTQTPRYLIKTRGQQVTLSCSPISGHRSVSWYQQTPGQGLQFLFEYFSETQRNKGNFPGRFSGRQFSNSRSEMNVSTLELGDSALYLCASRNRPGLKANEKLFFGSGTQLSVL.

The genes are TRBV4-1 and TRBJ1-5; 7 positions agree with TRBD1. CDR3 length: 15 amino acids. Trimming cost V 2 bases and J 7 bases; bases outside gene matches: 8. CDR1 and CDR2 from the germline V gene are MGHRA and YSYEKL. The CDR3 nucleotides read TGCGCCAGCAGCCAACCAGACAGGGTCGGGCAGCCCCAGCATTTT. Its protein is CASSQPDRVGQPQHF.

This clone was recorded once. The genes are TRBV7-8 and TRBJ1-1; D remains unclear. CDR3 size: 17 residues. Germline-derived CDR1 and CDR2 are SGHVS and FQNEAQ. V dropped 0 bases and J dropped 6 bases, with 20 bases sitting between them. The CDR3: CASSLATPMMGGSEAFF. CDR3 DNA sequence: TGTGCCAGCAGCTTAGCCACACCGATGATGGGAGGGTCTGAAGCTTTCTTT.

CDR3 amino acids: CSVLVIPLAGASSTDTQYF. DNA for the CDR3: TGCAGCGTCCTGGTGATCCCGTTAGCGGGGGCCTCTAGCACAGATACGCAGTATTTT. J is TRBJ2-3 and V is TRBV29-1; 9 nucleotides agree with TRBD2. V lost 6 bases, J lost 0 bases, and 19 bases stayed unmatched. Germline CDR1 is SQVTM and CDR2 is ANQGSEA. The CDR3 runs 19 residues.

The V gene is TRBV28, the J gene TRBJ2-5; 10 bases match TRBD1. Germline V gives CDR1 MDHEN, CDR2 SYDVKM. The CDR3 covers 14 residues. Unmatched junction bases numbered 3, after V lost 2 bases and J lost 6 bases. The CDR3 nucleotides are TGTGCCAGCAGTTTAGAGGGACAGGGGAAGACCCAGTACTTC. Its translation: CASSLEGQGKTQYF.

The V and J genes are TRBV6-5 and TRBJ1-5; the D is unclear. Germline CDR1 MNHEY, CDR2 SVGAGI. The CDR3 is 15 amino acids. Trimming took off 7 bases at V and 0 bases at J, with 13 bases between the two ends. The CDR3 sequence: CASTSRGISNQPQHF. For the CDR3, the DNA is TGTGCCAGCACCAGCCGGGGAATTAGCAATCAGCCCCAGCATTTT.